This TCR beta chain was documented in a study of response to subunit inactivated influenza vaccine. TCRdb used MiXCR to reprocess the RT-PCR reads, holding one entry per CDR3 protein. The sample lists a few hundred thousand distinct CDR3 sequences, around 10% seen once, with 9.5% to 12% in the top ten. V shed 6 bases, J shed 3 bases, and the junction held 6 bases outside the gene matches. The CDR3 sequence is 14 residues long. In germline, CDR1 is MDHEN, CDR2 SYDVKM. This sample was shared with a second study, whose subject was T cells expressing NK-cell markers. This second study says: Generation of TCR beta cDNA was performed by 5'RACE template switching incorporating UMIs.

The source of this sequence is a man in his fifties who received an inactivated influenza vaccine. The specimen was PBMCs from blood, collected on the day of vaccination. The rearrangement links TRBV28 to TRBJ1-1, with 8 nucleotides matching TRBD1. CDR3 coding DNA: TGTGCCAGCAGGAGGACAGGGAGAGACACTGAAGCTTTCTTT. Its translation is CASRRTGRDTEAFF. Full variable domain (remainder filled in from reference TRBV28 and TRBJ1-1): DVKVTQSSRYLVKRTGEKVFLECVQDMDHENMFWYRQDPGLGLRLIYFSYDVKMKEKGDIPEGYSVSREKKERFSLILESASTNQTSMYLCASRRTGRDTEAFFGQGTRLTVV.